Described below is a single TCR beta chain sequence and its context. What this receptor recognizes is not known. Within one base of it there is no much larger clone, and no base qualities were kept. The CDR3 goes from the cysteine to the phenylalanine over 14 residues. Of all the DNA, just the CDR3 is kept, 42 bases in frame from base 1. Ends trimmed: V by 8 bases, J by 0 bases; bases unmatched to a gene: 4. From a lookup of the germline V gene (reference sequence), CDR1 and CDR2 are WNHNN and SYGVQD. The cohort consisted of 600 to 750 healthy bone marrow donors. Cohort members were all nominally healthy when sampled, although unrecorded immune exposures were likely present. The donor was CMV seropositive and belonged to the group of 270 or so seropositive cohort members. Each donor provided a peripheral blood sample, and peripheral blood mononuclear cells were used for TCR beta sequencing. Genomic DNA was extracted from the blood cell samples with the Qiagen DNeasy Blood Extraction Kit.

Receptors were amplified or captured by the immunoSEQ multiplex PCR assay. The multiplex PCR relied on a mix of 60 forward primers for TCR Vbeta segments and 13 reverse primers for TCR Jbeta segments. The CDR3 region of rearranged TCR beta genes was amplified from genomic DNA by a multiplex PCR assay. The amplified TCR beta libraries were sequenced on the Illumina HiSeq System as 87-base-pair reads. The authors processed their data as follows. Across the 600 to 700 repertoires, a later analysis counted 75 million to 90 million unique TCR beta chains, roughly 11 million of which were shared by at least two donors. A nearest-neighbor algorithm error-corrected the raw reads and collapsed the reads into unique sequences, merging closely related sequences to remove PCR and sequencing errors. Alignment of CDR3 sequences to IMGT reference sequences was used to assign V, D and J gene segments. For a sequence to be retained, a match of at least six nucleotides to both a V gene segment and a J gene segment was required. A rearrangement was called productive if the CDR3 had no stop codons and remained in frame with V and J, and every other rearrangement was called non-productive. CDR3 was defined according to IMGT convention as the region running from the second conserved V-encoded cysteine to the conserved J-encoded phenylalanine. The earlier analysis of some 580 of the donors excluded any sequence lacking an unambiguous match to a single V gene segment. An earlier analysis of fewer than 650 of the donors classified V segments as functional when productive rearrangements were above 56.7% and as segregating when the standard deviation between donors was above 5%. To diagnose cytomegalovirus status from the catalog of TCR beta chain sequences, a statistical classification framework was built. V and J gene assignment, in a later analysis, came from comparing TCR nucleotide sequences with IMGT/GENE-DB human TR gene sequences. Using the TCRdist pipeline, a later analysis assigned CDR3 sequences along with most-parsimonious VDJ recombination scenarios. A later analysis defined each TCR beta chain by its CDR3 amino acid sequence plus V-gene family, and excluded reads lacking a unique V-gene family. In a later analysis, around 650 highly shared, low-generation-probability nucleotide sequences were removed to address suspected cross-contamination and a sequencing artifact. For each public chain, a later analysis derived a clonal expansion index from normalized ranks of inferred template counts within each repertoire. In a later analysis, generation probabilities were computed with a VDJ recombination model fitted to out-of-frame rearrangements, and the resulting probabilities were checked against IGoR. A later analysis scored TCR-TCR, TCR-HLA and TCR-CMV co-occurrence with hypergeometric tests, applying a repertoire-size bias correction to TCR pairs. In a later analysis, false discovery rates were estimated by permuting HLA or CMV assignments 20 times. In a later analysis, co-occurring TCRs were grouped with DBSCAN, and TCRdist sequence similarity was added when clustering was performed within HLA-allele-positive subsets. Co-occurrence clustering excluded repertoires with fewer than 30,000 or more than 120,000 public chains, plus five with anomalous nucleotide sharing. In TCRdb, the immuneACCESS table is reduced to in-frame sequences with V and J assigned. These tables do not hold every clone; where another copy was compared, an unresolved V gene accounts for under half, and the others remain unexplained. V and J calls and clone size are copied from that table; D and trimming were computed from the DNA. The sample data list about 190,000 clones, and around 81% of these were observed just once. The top ten hold around 1.9% of the sample.

The sample originates from a study of cytomegalovirus exposure and HLA in healthy donors (dated 2017 in TCRdb). For the wider study: In an earlier analysis of some 550 of the donors, 250 to 350 Gb of sequence data and 120 million or so unique TCR beta sequences from 150 million to 200 million T cells were reported. Rather than drawing on any new phenotypic data, the later analysis identified candidate immune exposures from TCR beta sequences and the way those sequences occurred across donors. Approximately 300 gigabases of sequencing data and 70 million to 85 million unique TCR sequences were included in an early release covering over 600 HLA-typed donors. The study profiled the T cell repertoires of 500 to 800 subjects by immunosequencing and related them to cytomegalovirus serostatus. Genome-wide SNP genotypes for about 65% of the 666 donors were used in a later genetic analysis, which treated that subset as a discovery cohort. Among the roughly 400 genotyped donors, approximately 82% belonged to the genetic ancestry cluster associated with self-reported Caucasian donors. All discovery cohort repertoires had been generated on a single sequencing platform. On average, about 200,000 unique TCR beta nucleotide sequences were sequenced per donor among 398 genotyped donors of the cohort, with roughly 18% of those sequences being non-productive. An earlier analysis of fewer than 750 of the donors used high-throughput TCR beta sequencing to judge whether each TCR beta V gene segment behaved as functional or pseudogenic. The study aimed to test whether signatures of past pathogen exposure could be identified by cataloging public T cell receptors. Donor age, sex, ethnicity and CMV serostatus were compiled together with the repertoire data. The number of typed donors differed by locus: roughly 629-640 for A, B, C, DRB1 and DQB1; approximately 540 for DQA1; around 580 for DPA1; and around 470 for DPB1. Along with the approximately 620-subject first cohort, a separate validation cohort of over a hundred different subjects was used. HLA typing included class I and class II loci at four-digit resolution. Because of strong linkage in the cohort, roughly five DR-DQ haplotypes were treated as single units for association and clustering. High-throughput TCR immunosequencing, statistical association of individual TCRs with disease status, and machine learning were combined to predict cytomegalovirus infection status. A later analysis re-examined previously published TCR beta repertoires from more than 550 donors and added high-resolution HLA genotyping to investigate patterns of TCR occurrence. The paper's findings and limits, for the study overall: In a later analysis, most CMV-associated TCR beta chains were found to appear HLA-restricted, with HLA associations seemingly driven largely by CMV exposure. A total of fewer than 200 TCR beta chains were listed by the study as associated with cytomegalovirus. A later analysis found that TCR association rates varied across HLA loci, with DRB1 alleles showing the most associated TCRs and HLA-C alleles the fewest. Correlated functional status among segregating V segments might reflect linkage disequilibrium, but an unknown experimental factor could not be ruled out. It was suggested by the authors that the approach could potentially be generalized to other disease states and immunological phenotypes. Compared with equally common non-associated chains, HLA-associated TCR beta chains in a later analysis were more clonally expanded and had lower generation probabilities. A group of highly shared sequence variants was considered likely to be a technical artifact of the sequencing pipeline. Specific HLA alleles were associated with roughly 17,000 TCR beta sequences at a false discovery rate of 0.05 in a later analysis. A later analysis reported that several top co-occurrence clusters appeared linked to parvovirus B19, influenza, CMV and Epstein-Barr virus. Because counts were too low, 15 or so rarely observed V segments, including chromosome 9 orphons, were excluded from the earlier analysis of fewer than 650 of the donors. In vitro tests confirmed that a few of the cytomegalovirus-associated TCR beta chains recognize cytomegalovirus antigens. According to a later genetic analysis, donors in an Asian-associated ancestry cluster had fewer N-insertions in productive TCRs than the roughly 700-donor mean. Because HLA typing was unavailable for some donors at each locus, only the typed subset was used in association tests. A further reported finding was that TCR beta sequences accurately predicted the HLA-A and HLA-B alleles for most subjects in the first cohort. CMV serostatus was the only immune exposure information available for the cohort. In this cohort, only TCR beta chains were sequenced, and detectable features were limited by the absence of alpha or paired-chain data. Cytomegalovirus status was reported to be diagnosed by the classifier with high specificity and sensitivity in both the original and validation cohorts. Most TCR sequences were seen in very few donors, while some public TCRs were found in many individuals. The presence/absence analyses assumed that sequencing depth was roughly uniform across donors, and that assumption may not be true. V-gene and J-gene trimming of TCR beta chains was associated with a missense DCLRE1C variant in a later genetic analysis, and the association was replicated in an independent cohort. Some IMGT-functional V segments, including TRBV6-2 and TRBV6-3, could not be distinguished by the 87-base-pair reads and were therefore excluded. An earlier analysis of approximately 530 of the donors showed that most TCR beta V segments appeared in productive rearrangements either about 90% or about 30% of the time, which broadly matched IMGT annotations. When HLA alleles, especially DR and DQ, strongly co-occurred, attributing TCR associations to individual alleles was difficult.

The clonotype originates from a woman in her late teens or twenties in good health and CMV-seropositive. In this chain, TRBV10-1 is recombined with TRBJ1-3, with 7 bases in between that match TRBD1. Sequencing used PBMCs. The CDR3 sequence is CASLWDSSGNTIYF. The DNA sequence reads TGCGCCAGCCTATGGGACAGCTCTGGAAACACCATATATTTT.